This passage covers 30 T cell receptor beta chains from one sample sequenced in a study of blood T cell repertoires in COVID-19. Profiled with immunoSEQ multiplex PCR; TCRdb holds only in-frame clones, not every one. The table shows some 200,000 clones, with around 80% occurring only once. The sample comprised peripheral blood. Receptor source: a woman in her sixties or seventies with acute or convalescent COVID-19.

V gene TRBV19 combines with J gene TRBJ2-7; weak D call: TRBD2 (7 bases). Trimming removed 3 bases at V and 6 bases at J, with 12 bases between. The CDR3 loop spans 13 amino acids. The germline V gene encodes CDR1 LNHDA and CDR2 SQIVND (reference sequence). The CDR3 sequence is CASSIQGGGEQYF. The CDR3 bases are TGTGCCAGTAGTATTCAGGGAGGGGGCGAGCAGTACTTC.

The rearrangement links TRBV27 to TRBJ2-2; D gene uncertain. Trimming removed 3 bases from V and 6 bases from J, with 5 bases in between. Per germline, CDR1 MNHEY and CDR2 SMNVEV (reference sequence). This CDR3 is 12 amino acids long. CDR3: CASSFRSGELFF. The CDR3, as DNA: TGTGCCAGCAGTTTTCGGTCCGGGGAGCTGTTTTTT.

This chain uses TRBV5-4 with TRBJ2-3; 7 nucleotides align to TRBD2. Germline CDR1 SGHNT, CDR2 YYREEE (reference sequence). The V gene end was trimmed by 4 bases and the J gene end by 6 bases; junction bases not matched to a gene: 11. The CDR3 has 15 residues. The CDR3 sequence: CASSLSAGVGDTQYF. The DNA for the CDR3 is TGTGCCAGCAGCCTCTCCGCGGGAGTGGGTGATACGCAGTATTTT.

This chain joins TRBV6-2 or TRBV6-3 and TRBJ1-3; D uncertain. V was trimmed by 2 bases and J by 8 bases, leaving 4 bases between them. CDR1 is MNHEY and CDR2 is SVGEGT in the germline V gene. The CDR3 runs 11 residues. CDR3 region: CASSYEDTIYF. The CDR3 DNA is TGTGCCAGCAGTTACGAGGACACCATATATTTT.

The chain employs TRBV7-7 and TRBJ2-5, with 7 bases identical to TRBD2. CDR1 and CDR2 (germline): SSHAT, FNYEAQ (reference sequence). With 0 bases clipped from V and 3 bases from J, the junction kept 4 bases outside the gene matches. CDR3 size: 15 residues. The CDR3 region has the DNA TGTGCCAGCAGCTTAGCTGGACTAGGGGAAGAGACCCAGTACTTC. It yields the protein CASSLAGLGEETQYF.

The chain employs TRBV28 and TRBJ2-1; 9 bases match TRBD2. The junction had 7 bases not matched to a gene; V was cut back by 6 bases and J by 1 base. CDR1 is MDHEN, CDR2 SYDVKM, per germline. CDR3 size: 16 residues. Here the CDR3 reads CASRSAAGGSYNEQFF. In DNA form, the CDR3 reads TGTGCCAGCAGAAGCGCAGCGGGAGGTTCCTACAATGAGCAGTTCTTC.

The chain links TRBV19 to TRBJ2-1; 8 positions agree with TRBD2. The CDR3 sequence is 16 residues long. Germline V gene data show CDR1 as LNHDA and CDR2 as SQIVND (reference sequence). V was pared by 5 bases and J by 7 bases, with 13 bases of the junction left unmatched. The CDR3 nucleotides read TGTGCCAGTAGTCCAAACCCCGGACTAGCTGGGAATGAGCAGTTCTTC. It encodes CASSPNPGLAGNEQFF.

The CDR3 spells CASSQGSPGNQPQHF. The CDR3 DNA is TGCGCCAGCAGCCAAGGCAGTCCCGGCAATCAGCCCCAGCATTTT. V usage is TRBV4-1 and J usage is TRBJ1-5, with D unresolved. Looked up from germline, CDR1 is MGHRA and CDR2 is YSYEKL. CDR3 length: 15 residues. The V end was cut by 1 base, the J end by 2 bases, with 9 bases between.

The chain carries TRBV3-1 (or the pseudogene TRBV3-2) and TRBJ1-6; 7 bases agree with TRBD1. J was trimmed by 3 bases and V by 4 bases; bases with no gene match: 3. CDR1 is LGHDT, CDR2 YNNKEL, per germline (reference sequence). The CDR3 spans 15 residues. CDR3 in DNA: TGTGCCAGCAGCCTGGGACAGAGCTATAATTCACCCCTCCACTTT. Its protein product is CASSLGQSYNSPLHF.

CDR3 sequence reads: CASSLEGLTEKLFF. The DNA of the CDR3 is TGTGCCAGCAGCTTGGAGGGACTGACCGAAAAACTGTTTTTT. The chain combines TRBV5-4 with TRBJ1-4, with D maybe TRBD1 (5 bases). Deletions cut 0 bases from V and 8 bases from J, with 11 bases between. Germline V lookup: CDR1 SGHNT, CDR2 YYREEE (reference sequence). The length of the CDR3 is 14 residues. Supplemented by reference TRBV5-4 and TRBJ1-4, the full variable domain reads ETGVTQSPTHLIKTRGQQVTLRCSSQSGHNTVSWYQQALGQGPQFIFQYYREEENGRGNFPPRFSGLQFPNYSSELNVNALELDDSALYLCASSLEGLTEKLFFGSGTQLSVL.

The CDR3 coding sequence is TGCGCCAGCAGCTTGGTGGGGACAGCTACCTACAATGAGCAGTTCTTC. Translated: CASSLVGTATYNEQFF. The chain employs TRBV5-1 and TRBJ2-1; 7 nucleotides agree with TRBD1. Germline values: CDR1 SGHRS, CDR2 YFSETQ. This CDR3 is built from 16 residues. J gave up 2 bases and V 0 bases, and 5 bases lay outside the gene matches.

V and J are TRBV21-1 and TRBJ1-4; the table's D call, TRBD1, has no DNA check behind it. TRBV21-1 is noted as a pseudogene. This CDR3 comprises 14 residues. The CDR3 reads CASSEGQENEKLFF. Written as DNA, the CDR3 is TGTGCCAGCAGCGAGGGACAGGAAAATGAAAAACTGTTTTTT.

To note about this clone: One end of the junction does not line up with germline, which may come from a read error. The V and J genes are TRBV28 and TRBJ1-2; 7 bases are shared with TRBD1. This CDR3 contains 13 residues. Germline V gene data show CDR1 as MDHEN and CDR2 as SYDVKM. For the CDR3, the DNA is TGTGCCGGCAGCCTACAGGGGCCATATGGCTACACCTTC. Its translation is CAGSLQGPYGYTF.

The rearrangement links TRBV4-2 to TRBJ1-1, with D maybe TRBD1 (5 bases). The ends were cut back, 0 bases at V and 3 bases at J, with 11 bases in the middle. The CDR3 runs to 15 residues. Germline CDR1 and CDR2: LGHNA and YNFKEQ. CDR3 coding DNA: TGTGCCAGCAGCCAAGAAAGGGGCAGGGACACTGAAGCTTTCTTT. Residues: CASSQERGRDTEAFF.

This clone was counted a few times. The chain carries TRBV3-1 (or the pseudogene TRBV3-2) and TRBJ1-1; 9 bases line up with TRBD1. Germline CDR1 is LGHDT and CDR2 is YNNKEL (reference sequence). V was clipped by 1 base and J by 7 bases; unmatched bases: 4. The CDR3 runs to 14 residues. The CDR3 loop reads CASSQGGQGVEAFF. The CDR3 DNA sequence: TGTGCCAGCAGCCAAGGGGGACAGGGTGTTGAAGCTTTCTTT.

The chain carries TRBV3-1 (or the pseudogene TRBV3-2) and TRBJ2-7; D possibly corresponds to TRBD2 (6 bases). Looked up from germline, CDR1 is LGHDT and CDR2 is YNNKEL (reference sequence). The CDR3 is 14 amino acids. The V gene lost 1 base and the J gene lost 2 bases, with 9 bases spanning the gap. CDR3 in DNA: TGTGCCAGCAGCCAAGGGTGGGGGGCCTACGAGCAGTACTTC. It translates to CASSQGWGAYEQYF.

This sequence joins TRBV6-2 or TRBV6-3 and TRBJ1-2, with 8 bases aligning to TRBD1. Germline loops: CDR1 MNHEY, CDR2 SVGEGT. J was trimmed by 4 bases and V by 2 bases; bases with no gene match: 3. This CDR3 is 14 amino acids long. The CDR3: CASSYRGQGYGYTF. Written as DNA, the CDR3 is TGTGCCAGCAGTTACCGAGGACAGGGCTATGGCTACACCTTC.

The rearrangement links TRBV28 to TRBJ2-1; a possible D gene is TRBD2 (7 bases). From germline, CDR1 is MDHEN and CDR2 SYDVKM. Trimming left V 7 bases short and J 3 bases short, with 25 bases between. CDR3 length equals 18 residues. The CDR3 here is CASTLGGGRAENYNEQFF. The CDR3 nucleotides are TGTGCCAGCACCCTAGGGGGGGGCCGAGCGGAGAACTACAATGAGCAGTTCTTC.

V usage is TRBV14 and J usage is TRBJ2-7; no clear D gene. CDR1 is SGHDN and CDR2 is FVKESK in the germline V gene. The ends were cut back, 2 bases at V and 0 bases at J, with 8 bases in the middle. This CDR3 spans 14 amino acids. The CDR3 DNA reads as TGTGCCAGCAGCCAATTCTTCAGCTCCTACGAGCAGTACTTC. The encoded protein is CASSQFFSSYEQYF.

V and J are TRBV15 and TRBJ2-5, with TRBD1 identical over 9 bases. In germline, CDR1 is LNHNV, CDR2 YYDKDF (reference sequence). The CDR3 sequence is 16 residues long. V lost 5 bases, J lost 1 base, and 8 bases stayed unmatched. The CDR3 nucleotides read TGTGCCACCAGCTTCACCGGGACAGGGAGCCAAGAGACCCAGTACTTC. Its protein is CATSFTGTGSQETQYF. Full variable domain (missing parts from reference TRBV15 and TRBJ2-5): DAMVIQNPRYQVTQFGKPVTLSCSQTLNHNVMYWYQQKSSQAPKLLFHYYDKDFNNEADTPDNFQSRRPNTSFCFLDIRSPGLGDTAMYLCATSFTGTGSQETQYFGPGTRLLVL.

The gene calls are TRBV15 and TRBJ2-3; D is undetermined. Trimming removed 0 bases at V and 4 bases at J, with 5 bases between. The CDR3 runs to 13 residues. Germline values: CDR1 LNHNV, CDR2 YYDKDF (reference sequence). In nucleotides, the CDR3 is TGTGCCACCAGCAGAGAGGCATCAGATACGCAGTATTTT. This codes for CATSREASDTQYF.

This clone was recorded only once. This chain connects TRBV27 to TRBJ2-1; 8 bases are shared with TRBD2. The CDR3 covers 16 residues. V lost 5 bases and J lost 10; bases outside the gene matches: 16. Germline V gene lookup returns CDR1 MNHEY and CDR2 SMNVEV (reference sequence). The CDR3 DNA follows: TGTGCCAGCAGTCCCGCCGGGACTAGGCCATGGGGGGAGCAGTTCTTC. Amino acid sequence: CASSPAGTRPWGEQFF.

This clone was seen a few times. The chain couples TRBV6-4 to TRBJ1-6; the D gene is possibly TRBD1 (5 bases). The CDR3 sequence is 14 residues long. V lost 0 bases and J lost 9, with 9 bases in between. Germline values: CDR1 MRHNA, CDR2 SNTAGT. CDR3 DNA sequence: TGTGCCAGCAGTGACTCGTACAGGTCTTCACCCCTCCACTTT. Protein product: CASSDSYRSSPLHF.

The rearrangement links TRBV30 to TRBJ1-3; 9 bases agree with TRBD1. With V trimmed by 1 base and J by 0 bases, 10 bases remained unmatched. Germline V lookup: CDR1 GTSNPN, CDR2 SVGIG (reference sequence). The length of the CDR3 is 18 residues. The CDR3 nucleotides read TGTGCCTGGAGTGCGACCGGGACAGGGTTGAGCTCTGGAAACACCATATATTTT. Translated, it gives CAWSATGTGLSSGNTIYF.

The genes are TRBV5-6 and TRBJ2-3; D not resolved. The CDR3 contains 15 residues. V lost 4 bases to trimming and J lost 0 bases, with 12 bases between them. Germline V gene data show CDR1 as SGHDT and CDR2 as YYEEEE. CDR3 sequence (DNA): TGTGCCAGCAGCAACCTATTAAGTAGCACAGATACGCAGTATTTT. It translates to CASSNLLSSTDTQYF.

The rearrangement links TRBV28 to TRBJ2-1; 8 bases align to TRBD2. The CDR3 length is 16 residues. V lost 5 bases and J lost 0; bases outside the gene matches: 6. Germline V gives CDR1 MDHEN, CDR2 SYDVKM. The CDR3 loop is CASSDISGTSYNEQFF. In DNA, the CDR3 is TGTGCCAGCAGTGATATTAGCGGGACCTCCTACAATGAGCAGTTCTTC. Full variable domain (remainder filled in from reference TRBV28 and TRBJ2-1): DVKVTQSSRYLVKRTGEKVFLECVQDMDHENMFWYRQDPGLGLRLIYFSYDVKMKEKGDIPEGYSVSREKKERFSLILESASTNQTSMYLCASSDISGTSYNEQFFGPGTRLTVL.

This sequence joins TRBV19 and TRBJ2-6, with D perhaps TRBD1 (5 bases). The CDR3 consists of 15 residues. V was clipped by 6 bases and J by 0 bases, with 9 bases between them. Germline loops: CDR1 LNHDA, CDR2 SQIVND (reference sequence). As DNA, the CDR3 is TGTGCCAGTAGCCGGACACGCTCTGGGGCCAACGTCCTGACTTTC. As protein: CASSRTRSGANVLTF.

The rearrangement uses TRBV5-1 and TRBJ2-1, with D perhaps TRBD2 (5 bases). Trimming pared 6 bases from V and 4 bases from J, leaving 20 bases between. The CDR3 extends over 16 amino acids. Germline V CDR1 and CDR2: SGHRS, YFSETQ. CDR3 sequence reads: CASTSEAARAYNEQFF. The CDR3 DNA reads TGCGCCAGCACCTCGGAGGCCGCTCGGGCGTACAATGAGCAGTTCTTC.

J is TRBJ1-5 and V is TRBV6-1; D is unresolved. Germline CDR1 is MNHNS and CDR2 is SASEGT. The CDR3 is 13 residues long. V was cut by 3 bases and J by 3 bases, with 6 bases left in between. CDR3 loop: CASSDTPNQPQHF. CDR3 nucleotides: TGTGCCAGCAGTGACACTCCCAATCAGCCCCAGCATTTT.

The V gene is TRBV28, the J gene TRBJ2-5; 7 nucleotides match TRBD2. Looked up from germline, CDR1 is MDHEN and CDR2 is SYDVKM. The CDR3 spans 15 residues. V shed 2 bases and J 3 bases; nucleotides not matched to a gene: 6. CDR3 DNA sequence: TGTGCCAGCAGTTTAGACGGGAGGAAGGAAGAGACCCAGTACTTC. Its translation is CASSLDGRKEETQYF. The whole variable domain, remainder taken from reference TRBV28 and TRBJ2-5, is DVKVTQSSRYLVKRTGEKVFLECVQDMDHENMFWYRQDPGLGLRLIYFSYDVKMKEKGDIPEGYSVSREKKERFSLILESASTNQTSMYLCASSLDGRKEETQYFGPGTRLLVL.